This T cell receptor (beta chain) derives from a study of T cells in women clearing cervical HPV infection. Note on this clone: Read data end 3 residues before the CDR3 end; the end is taken from the germline J gene.

The germline V gene has CDR1 SGHRS and CDR2 YFSETQ. With V trimmed by 2 bases and J by 2 bases, 6 bases remained unmatched. The CDR3 runs to 15 residues. Cervical HPV DNA detected by MY09/MY11 PCR, typed by dot-blot. Libraries were prepared by immunoSEQ multiplex PCR; TCRdb keeps only in-frame clonotypes and omits some of them. In all, the sample yields about 48,000 clones. The sample was blood buffy coat. The clonotype was recovered from a woman between 18 and 70 years old with a cervical HPV16 infection that either progressed to CIN3+ or cleared (not recorded which). The chain uses TRBV5-1 and TRBJ2-7; TRBD1 matches at 8 bases. The CDR3 loop reads CASSFETGVTYEQYF. Incomplete CDR3 DNA: TGCGCCAGCAGCTTTGAGACAGGGGTCACCTACGAG.